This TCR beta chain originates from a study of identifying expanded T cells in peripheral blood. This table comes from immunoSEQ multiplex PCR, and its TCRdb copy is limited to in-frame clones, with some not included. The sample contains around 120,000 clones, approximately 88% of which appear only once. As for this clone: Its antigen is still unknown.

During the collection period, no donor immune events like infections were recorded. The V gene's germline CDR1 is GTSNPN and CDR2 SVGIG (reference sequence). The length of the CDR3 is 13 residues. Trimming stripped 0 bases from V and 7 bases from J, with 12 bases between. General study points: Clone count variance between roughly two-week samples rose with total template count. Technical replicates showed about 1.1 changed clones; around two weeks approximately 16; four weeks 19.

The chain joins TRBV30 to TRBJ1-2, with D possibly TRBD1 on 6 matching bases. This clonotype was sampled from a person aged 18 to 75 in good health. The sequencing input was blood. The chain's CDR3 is CAWSVQTGIGYTF. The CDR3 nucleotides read TGTGCCTGGAGTGTACAGACAGGAATTGGCTACACCTTC.